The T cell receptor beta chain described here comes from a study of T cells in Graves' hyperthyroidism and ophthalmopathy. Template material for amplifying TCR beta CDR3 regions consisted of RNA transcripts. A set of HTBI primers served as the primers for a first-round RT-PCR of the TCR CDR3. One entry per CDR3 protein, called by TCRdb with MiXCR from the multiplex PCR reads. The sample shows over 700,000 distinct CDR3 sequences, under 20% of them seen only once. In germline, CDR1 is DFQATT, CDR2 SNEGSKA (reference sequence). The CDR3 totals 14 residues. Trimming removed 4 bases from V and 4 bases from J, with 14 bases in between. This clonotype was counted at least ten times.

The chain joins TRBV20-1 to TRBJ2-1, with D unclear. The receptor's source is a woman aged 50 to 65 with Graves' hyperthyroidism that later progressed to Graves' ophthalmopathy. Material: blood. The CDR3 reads CSANNGRPYNEQFF. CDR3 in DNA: TGCAGTGCTAACAATGGGCGGCCGTACAATGAGCAGTTCTTC.